The clone carrying this T cell receptor (beta chain) has a handful of counts. The antigen is not known. The CDR3 runs to 16 residues. The V gene's germline CDR1 is MDHEN and CDR2 SYDVKM. Trimming removed 4 bases from V and 2 bases from J; junction bases left unmatched: 7. This sample is part of a study of T cell repertoires in cytomegalovirus infection. Study as a whole: TCR beta signatures that were public indicated CMV infection and matching HLA type. Study-level results: HLA-C-restricted TCR beta clonotypes specific for CMV led the ex vivo response. CMV carriers having the relevant HLA were flagged by cumulative public TCR beta family frequency.

TCRdb called the reads again in MiXCR, with one record for every CDR3 protein. The repertoire holds hundreds of thousands of distinct CDR3 sequences, with roughly a quarter as singletons. The specimen was CD8+ T cells from PBMCs. The sequence came from a human donor in good health (CMV status not recorded). Some clones in this sample may be carry-over from other donors' samples. This chain links TRBV28 with TRBJ2-3; 9 bases agree with TRBD2. CDR3 residues: CASSSSSGENTDTQYF. The CDR3 nucleotides are TGTGCCAGCAGTTCGTCTAGCGGGGAGAACACAGATACGCAGTATTTT.